These T cell receptor beta chains were read from a single sample in a study of technical replicates of blood from a few donors. Profiling relied on immunoSEQ multiplex PCR, and the TCRdb table lists in-frame clones only, not all of them. The data show tens of thousands of clones, about 95% seen once. Sequencing input: T cells isolated from PBMCs. The origin of the receptors is a human donor in good health. Each CDR3 is given with its conserved first and last residue. Each record gives: V gene, clone size, D gene, J gene, CDR3 protein, CDR3 DNA. The D gene is left open where the match is weak. Some rows mark clone size as missing; the rest say once, few, many or name a class of expanded clone.

>TRBV6-1|NA|TRBD1|TRBJ2-7
CASRWTGGNSYEQYF
TGTGCCAGCCGATGGACAGGGGGCAACTCCTACGAGCAGTACTTC
>TRBV25-1|NA|TRBD2|TRBJ2-1
CASSESSGRGVYNEQFF
TGTGCCAGCAGTGAATCTAGCGGGAGGGGGGTCTACAATGAGCAGTTCTTC
>TRBV5-1|NA|TRBD2|TRBJ2-7
CASTHEGTSGDEQYF
TGCGCCAGCACCCACGAAGGGACTAGCGGCGACGAGCAGTACTTC
>TRBV5-1|NA|TRBD2|TRBJ2-1
CASSFLLADNEQFF
TGCGCCAGCAGCTTTCTACTAGCGGACAATGAGCAGTTCTTC
>TRBV5-4|once|NA|TRBJ1-1
CASSPAGVIGETEAFF
TGTGCCAGCAGCCCGGCGGGAGTAATAGGGGAAACTGAAGCTTTCTTT
>TRBV18|NA|NA|TRBJ2-7
CASSLKSGGITSYEQYF
TGTGCCAGCTCCCTAAAGTCGGGCGGGATTACGTCCTACGAGCAGTACTTC
>TRBV30|NA|NA|TRBJ2-1
CAWSVWDIGGFSYNEQFF
TGTGCCTGGAGTGTATGGGATATTGGGGGCTTCTCCTACAATGAGCAGTTCTTC
>TRBV9|NA|NA|TRBJ1-1
CASSVVGQMNTEAFF
TGTGCCAGCAGCGTAGTGGGGCAGATGAACACTGAAGCTTTCTTT
>TRBV7-8|NA|TRBD1|TRBJ1-1
CASSSRDRDFTEAFF
TGTGCCAGCAGTTCCCGGGACAGGGATTTCACTGAAGCTTTCTTT
>TRBV29-1|NA|NA|TRBJ2-7
CSVTGGGSSYEQYF
TGCAGCGTTACGGGGGGCGGGAGCTCCTACGAGCAGTACTTC
>TRBV2|once|NA|TRBJ1-3
CASSSAGGGNTIYF
TGTGCCAGCAGTTCTGCGGGCGGAGGAAACACCATATATTTT
>TRBV11-3|NA|NA|TRBJ2-7
CASSPINFYEQYF
TGTGCCAGCAGCCCCATAAACTTCTACGAGCAGTACTTC
>TRBV29-1|NA|NA|TRBJ2-7
CSVVIGVRYEQYF
TGCAGCGTTGTTATAGGGGTGCGGTACGAGCAGTACTTC
>TRBV9|once|TRBD2|TRBJ2-3
CASSITSGRASDTQYF
TGTGCCAGCAGCATCACTAGCGGGAGGGCATCAGATACGCAGTATTTT
>TRBV7-9|NA|NA|TRBJ2-7
CASSLGNSGSEQYF
TGTGCCAGCAGCTTAGGTAATAGCGGATCTGAGCAGTACTTC
>TRBV9|NA|TRBD2|TRBJ2-3
CASSDREEDTDTQYF
TGTGCCAGCAGCGACCGGGAGGAAGACACAGATACGCAGTATTTT
>TRBV19|NA|NA|TRBJ1-1
CATTTGNTEAFF
TGTGCCACCACGACAGGGAACACTGAAGCTTTCTTT
>TRBV5-1|NA|NA|TRBJ2-7
CASSTETGTYEQYF
TGCGCCAGCAGCACCGAGACAGGTACCTACGAGCAGTACTTC
>TRBV7-9|NA|NA|TRBJ1-1
CASNMNTEAFF
TGTGCCAGCAACATGAACACTGAAGCTTTCTTT
>TRBV7-9|NA|TRBD2|TRBJ2-5
CASSMTSFQETQYF
TGTGCCAGCAGCATGACTAGCTTCCAAGAGACCCAGTACTTC
>TRBV5-4|NA|NA|TRBJ1-5
CASSSRLQGNQPQHF
TGTGCCAGCAGCTCGCGACTTCAGGGGAATCAGCCCCAGCATTTT
>TRBV7-3|NA|NA|TRBJ2-7
CASSPQFAGEQYF
TGTGCCAGCAGCCCACAGTTTGCGGGAGAGCAGTACTTC
>TRBV7-2|once|TRBD2|TRBJ2-7
CASSQEELAGGDEQYF
TGTGCCAGCAGCCAGGAGGAACTAGCGGGAGGAGACGAGCAGTACTTC
>TRBV19|NA|TRBD2|TRBJ2-3
CASSGRSDTQYF
TGTGCCAGTAGCGGGAGGTCAGATACGCAGTATTTT
>TRBV7-9|NA|TRBD2|TRBJ2-1
CASSSPTSAAYNEQFF
TGTGCCAGCAGCTCCCCGACTAGCGCAGCCTACAATGAGCAGTTCTTC
>TRBV10-3|NA|TRBD2|TRBJ2-1
CAISGGSWNEQFF
TGTGCCATCAGCGGCGGGAGCTGGAATGAGCAGTTCTTC
>TRBV30|NA|TRBD1|TRBJ1-5
CAWSKTGAQPQHF
TGTGCCTGGAGTAAGACAGGGGCTCAGCCCCAGCATTTT
>TRBV6-6|NA|NA|TRBJ1-1
CASSYSGRTEAFF
TGTGCCAGCAGTTACTCCGGGAGGACTGAAGCTTTCTTT
>TRBV19|NA|TRBD1|TRBJ2-7
CASNEQGALHEQYF
TGTGCCAGTAATGAGCAGGGGGCGCTCCACGAGCAGTACTTC
>TRBV30|few|NA|TRBJ1-1
CAWTTSTEAFF
TGTGCCTGGACCACAAGCACTGAAGCTTTCTTT
>TRBV29-1|NA|TRBD1|TRBJ1-2
CSVALTGANYGYTF
TGCAGCGTGGCTTTGACAGGGGCTAACTATGGCTACACCTTC
>TRBV7-8|NA|TRBD1|TRBJ2-5
CASSTAGTAGAQYF
TGTGCCAGCAGCACGGCCGGGACAGCCGGGGCCCAGTACTTC
>TRBV5-4|NA|TRBD2|TRBJ2-5
CASSLELADQETQYF
TGTGCCAGCAGCTTGGAACTAGCGGATCAAGAGACCCAGTACTTC
>TRBV9|NA|TRBD1|TRBJ1-2
CASSAGGLGVYGYTF
TGTGCCAGCAGCGCAGGGGGACTCGGTGTCTATGGCTACACCTTC
>TRBV27|NA|NA|TRBJ2-1
CASTLGGNYNEQFF
TGTGCCAGCACCTTGGGGGGAAATTACAATGAGCAGTTCTTC
>TRBV19|NA|NA|TRBJ2-5
CASSLVTGRRETQYF
TGTGCCAGCTCCCTGGTGACAGGACGTAGAGAGACCCAGTACTTC
>TRBV27|NA|NA|TRBJ1-4
CASSLQGGEKLFF
TGTGCCAGCAGTCTTCAGGGCGGTGAAAAACTGTTTTTT
>TRBV6-5|NA|NA|TRBJ1-2
CATETANYGYTF
TGTGCCACAGAGACTGCGAACTATGGCTACACCTTC
>TRBV7-2|NA|NA|TRBJ2-7
CASSRTLYEQYF
TGTGCCAGCAGCCGTACTCTCTACGAGCAGTACTTC
>TRBV27|NA|TRBD2|TRBJ2-5
CASRAGLAGAGETQYF
TGTGCCAGCAGGGCAGGACTAGCGGGAGCCGGAGAGACCCAGTACTTC
>TRBV19|NA|NA|TRBJ2-1
CASSIFSENEQFF
TGTGCCAGTAGTATCTTCTCGGAGAATGAGCAGTTCTTC
>TRBV9|NA|TRBD1|TRBJ1-4
CASSPRTGLGEKLFF
TGTGCCAGCAGCCCACGGACAGGTTTAGGGGAAAAACTGTTTTTT
>TRBV5-1|NA|NA|TRBJ1-4
CASSPWGGSDEKLFF
TGCGCCAGCAGCCCCTGGGGGGGTTCGGATGAAAAACTGTTTTTT
>TRBV6-6|NA|NA|TRBJ1-1
CASSYERTRGAFF
TGTGCCAGCAGTTATGAACGTACTAGAGGAGCTTTCTTT
>TRBV6-1|NA|NA|TRBJ1-5
CASSGGLSNQPQHF
TGTGCCAGCAGTGGCGGACTTAGCAATCAGCCCCAGCATTTT
>TRBV6-1|NA|NA|TRBJ1-2
CASSAPGEGKNGYTF
TGTGCCAGCAGTGCCCCAGGGGAAGGGAAGAATGGCTACACCTTC
>TRBV19|NA|NA|TRBJ2-3
CASSIGVDTQYF
TGTGCCAGTAGTATCGGAGTAGATACGCAGTATTTT
>TRBV4-3|NA|TRBD2|TRBJ2-3
CASSQIGLAAGGDYTQYF
TGCGCCAGCAGCCAAATCGGACTAGCGGCCGGAGGTGACTATACGCAGTATTTT
>TRBV10-3|NA|TRBD2|TRBJ2-1
CAISRATSGIRINSYNEQFF
TGTGCCATCAGTAGAGCTACTAGCGGGATCCGTATCAACTCCTACAATGAGCAGTTCTTC
>TRBV19|NA|NA|TRBJ1-2
CASRRGGGPANYGYTF
TGTGCCAGTCGAAGGGGTGGCGGCCCAGCTAACTATGGCTACACCTTC
>TRBV19|NA|NA|TRBJ1-1
CASSLGADTEAFF
TGTGCCAGTAGTCTTGGTGCGGACACTGAAGCTTTCTTT
>TRBV18|NA|NA|TRBJ1-5
CASSPGRREPQHF
TGTGCCAGCTCACCAGGAAGGAGGGAGCCCCAGCATTTT
>TRBV19|NA|NA|TRBJ2-5
CASNGGGSGETQYF
TGTGCCAGTAATGGAGGAGGGTCGGGTGAGACCCAGTACTTC
>TRBV7-9|NA|NA|TRBJ1-2
CASSFGGDGYTF
TGTGCCAGCAGCTTTGGGGGGGATGGCTACACCTTC
>TRBV28|NA|NA|TRBJ2-7
CASSSAGGPYEQYF
TGTGCCAGCAGTTCGGCCGGGGGACCCTACGAGCAGTACTTC
>TRBV2|NA|NA|TRBJ1-4
CASMTGFEKLFF
TGTGCCAGCATGACTGGGTTTGAAAAACTGTTTTTT
>TRBV30|NA|NA|TRBJ1-5
CAWSVLGGDRNQPQHF
TGTGCCTGGAGTGTATTAGGGGGGGATCGCAATCAGCCCCAGCATTTT
>TRBV27|NA|NA|TRBJ1-1
CASSPGHLTEAFF
TGTGCCAGCAGCCCCGGACACCTCACTGAAGCTTTCTTT
>TRBV4-3|NA|NA|TRBJ1-4
CASSLRVGGGLNEKLFF
TGCGCCAGCAGCCTACGAGTAGGCGGGGGCCTTAATGAAAAACTGTTTTTT
>TRBV6-6|NA|NA|TRBJ2-2
CASSWGGNTGELFF
TGTGCCAGCAGCTGGGGAGGGAACACCGGGGAGCTGTTTTTT